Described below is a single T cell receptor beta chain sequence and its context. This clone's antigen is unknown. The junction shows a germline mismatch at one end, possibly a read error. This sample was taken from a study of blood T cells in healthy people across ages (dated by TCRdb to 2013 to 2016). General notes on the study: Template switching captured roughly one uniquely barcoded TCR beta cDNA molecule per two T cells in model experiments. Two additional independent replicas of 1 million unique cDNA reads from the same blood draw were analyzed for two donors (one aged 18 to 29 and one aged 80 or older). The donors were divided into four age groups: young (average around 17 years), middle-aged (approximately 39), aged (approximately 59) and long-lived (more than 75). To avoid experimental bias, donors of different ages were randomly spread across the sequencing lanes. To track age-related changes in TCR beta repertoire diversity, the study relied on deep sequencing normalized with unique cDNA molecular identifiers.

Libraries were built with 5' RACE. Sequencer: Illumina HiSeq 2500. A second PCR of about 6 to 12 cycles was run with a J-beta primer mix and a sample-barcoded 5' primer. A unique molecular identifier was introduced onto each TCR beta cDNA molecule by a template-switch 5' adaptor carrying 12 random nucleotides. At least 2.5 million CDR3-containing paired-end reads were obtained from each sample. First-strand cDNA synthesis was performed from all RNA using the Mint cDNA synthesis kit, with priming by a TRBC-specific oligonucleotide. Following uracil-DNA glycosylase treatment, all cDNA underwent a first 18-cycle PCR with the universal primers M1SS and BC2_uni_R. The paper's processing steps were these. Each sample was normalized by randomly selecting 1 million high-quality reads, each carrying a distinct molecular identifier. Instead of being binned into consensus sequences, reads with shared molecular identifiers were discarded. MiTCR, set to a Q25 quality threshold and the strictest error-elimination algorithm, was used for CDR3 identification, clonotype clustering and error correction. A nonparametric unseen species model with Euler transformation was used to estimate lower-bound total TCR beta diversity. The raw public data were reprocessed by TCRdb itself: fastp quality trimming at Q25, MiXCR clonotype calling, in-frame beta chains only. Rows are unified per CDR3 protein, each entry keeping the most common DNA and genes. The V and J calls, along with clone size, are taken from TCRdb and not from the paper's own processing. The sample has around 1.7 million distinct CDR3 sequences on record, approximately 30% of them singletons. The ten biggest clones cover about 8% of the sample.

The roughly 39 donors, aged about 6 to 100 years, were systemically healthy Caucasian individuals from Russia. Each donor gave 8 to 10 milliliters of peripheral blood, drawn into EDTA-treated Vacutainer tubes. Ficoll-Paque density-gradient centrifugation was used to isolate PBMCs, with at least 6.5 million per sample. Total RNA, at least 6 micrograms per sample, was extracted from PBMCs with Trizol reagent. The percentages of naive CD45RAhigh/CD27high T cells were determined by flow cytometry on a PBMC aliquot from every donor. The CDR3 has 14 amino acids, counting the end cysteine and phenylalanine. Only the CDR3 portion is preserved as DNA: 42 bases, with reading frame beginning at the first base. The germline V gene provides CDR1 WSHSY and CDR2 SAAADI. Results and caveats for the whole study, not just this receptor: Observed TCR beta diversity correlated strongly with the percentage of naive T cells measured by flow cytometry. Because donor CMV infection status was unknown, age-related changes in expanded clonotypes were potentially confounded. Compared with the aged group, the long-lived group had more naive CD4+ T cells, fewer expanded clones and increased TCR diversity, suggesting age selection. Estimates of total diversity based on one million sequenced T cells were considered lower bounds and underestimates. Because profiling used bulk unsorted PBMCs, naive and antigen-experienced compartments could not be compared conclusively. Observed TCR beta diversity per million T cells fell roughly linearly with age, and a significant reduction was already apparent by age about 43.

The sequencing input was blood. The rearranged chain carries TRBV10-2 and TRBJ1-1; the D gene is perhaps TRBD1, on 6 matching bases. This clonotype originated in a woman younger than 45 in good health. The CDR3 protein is CAGRARTASTEAFF. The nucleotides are TGCGCCGGCAGAGCCCGGACAGCTAGCACTGAAGCTTTCTTT.